The 14 T cell receptor beta chains presented below share a single source sample, sequenced in a study of beta chain features in type 1 diabetes. The study reverse transcribed the entire isolated RNA, so it sequenced expressed TCRB transcripts. Method: immunoSEQ multiplex PCR; TCRdb's copy keeps in-frame clones and lacks some. This table has roughly 120,000 clones, 40% appearing once. The sequenced sample was stem cell memory CD4+ T cells from blood. These receptors came from a woman between 18 and 29 years old in good health.

The chain uses TRBV7-9 and TRBJ2-3; 7 bases match TRBD2. The length of the CDR3 is 17 residues. The V gene end was trimmed by 5 bases and the J gene end by 1 base; junction bases not matched to a gene: 12. CDR1 is SEHNR and CDR2 is FQNEAQ in the germline V gene (reference sequence). The CDR3 is CASSRPGLPLRTDTQYF. The CDR3 nucleotides are TGTGCCAGCAGCCGACCGGGACTACCTCTCCGCACAGATACGCAGTATTTT.

This clone turned up a few times. This chain uses TRBV11-2 with TRBJ2-7; D unclear. V dropped 6 bases and J dropped 3 bases, with 15 bases sitting between them. Germline CDR1 reads SGHAT; CDR2 reads FQNNGV. The CDR3 contains 14 residues. CDR3 in DNA: TGTGCCAGCAGGCGGCCGACTCCCAACTACGAGCAGTACTTC. Its translation: CASRRPTPNYEQYF.

V gene TRBV2 combines with J gene TRBJ2-7; D not certain. This CDR3 has 14 amino acids. Germline V gives CDR1 SNHLY, CDR2 FYNNEI. V dropped 6 bases and J dropped 3 bases, with 15 bases sitting between them. In DNA form, the CDR3 reads TGTGCCAGCAGGCTCCACGGTCCCAACTACGAGCAGTACTTC. Translated, it gives CASRLHGPNYEQYF.

This clone occurred a few times. This rearrangement joins TRBV4-2 to TRBJ1-1; 8 bases map to TRBD1. The V gene's germline CDR1 is LGHNA and CDR2 YNFKEQ. CDR3 length equals 16 residues. J gave up 1 base and V 1 base, and 5 bases lay outside the gene matches. CDR3 loop: CASSQVDRGGNTEAFF. As DNA, the CDR3 is TGTGCCAGCAGCCAAGTTGACAGGGGAGGGAACACTGAAGCTTTCTTT.

The chain couples TRBV13 to TRBJ1-2; D gene ambiguous. Germline assignment: CDR1 PRHDT and CDR2 FYEKMQ (reference sequence). The length of the CDR3 is 13 residues. V was pared by 5 bases and J by 8 bases, with 15 bases between. The CDR3 nucleotides read TGTGCCAGCAGCCCCCTGGGAGTAGAGGGCTACACCTTC. Protein: CASSPLGVEGYTF.

The V call is TRBV30, the J call TRBJ2-7, with 13 bases aligning to TRBD2. Germline values: CDR1 GTSNPN, CDR2 SVGIG (reference sequence). This CDR3 contains 17 residues. Losses at the gene ends were 0 bases for V and 2 bases for J; bases not matched to a gene: 7. This CDR3 reads CAWSVRAGTSGTYEQYF. As DNA, the CDR3 is TGTGCCTGGAGTGTACGAGCCGGGACTAGCGGGACCTACGAGCAGTACTTC.

V is TRBV18 and J is TRBJ2-4; 8 bases align to TRBD1. Germline CDR1 is KGHSH and CDR2 is LQKENI. The ends lost 0 bases at V and 9 bases at J; junction bases unmatched: 4. This CDR3 is built from 14 residues. In DNA, the CDR3 is TGTGCCAGCTCACCACCGGGACAGGCAATCATTCAGTACTTC. This codes for CASSPPGQAIIQYF.

The chain uses TRBV4-2 and TRBJ1-1, with D perhaps TRBD1 (6 bases). The germline V gene has CDR1 LGHNA and CDR2 YNFKEQ. V was trimmed by 1 base and J by 2 bases, leaving 8 bases between them. This CDR3 has 14 residues. Here the CDR3 reads CASSQGTANTEAFF. DNA for the CDR3: TGTGCCAGCAGCCAAGGGACAGCCAACACTGAAGCTTTCTTT.

The chain is built from TRBV25-1 and TRBJ2-3; 9 positions match TRBD1. Germline V gene data show CDR1 as MGHDK and CDR2 as SYGVNS. This CDR3 spans 15 amino acids. The V gene end was trimmed by 4 bases and the J gene end by 7 bases; junction bases not matched to a gene: 9. The CDR3 DNA follows: TGTGCCAGCAGTGGGGGGGGACAGGGTCCTCATACGCAGTATTTT. Its protein is CASSGGGQGPHTQYF. Supplemented by reference TRBV25-1 and TRBJ2-3, the full variable domain reads EADIYQTPRYLVIGTGKKITLECSQTMGHDKMYWYQQDPGMELHLIHYSYGVNSTEKGDLSSESTVSRIRTEHFPLTLESARPSHTSQYLCASSGGGQGPHTQYFGPGTRLTVL.

This clone was counted between two and nine times. The J gene is TRBJ1-5, the V gene TRBV5-1, with D tentatively TRBD1 (5 bases). V was clipped by 1 base and J by 5 bases, with 10 bases between them. CDR1 is SGHRS and CDR2 is YFSETQ in the germline V gene. The CDR3 consists of 14 residues. CDR3 residues: CASSLSGGDQPQHF. The CDR3 coding sequence is TGCGCCAGCAGCTTGTCCGGGGGTGATCAGCCCCAGCATTTT.

This chain connects TRBV6-6 to TRBJ1-5; 7 bases map to TRBD1. Germline assignment: CDR1 MNHNY and CDR2 SVGAGI (reference sequence). V was pared by 6 bases and J by 0 bases, with 8 bases of the junction left unmatched. CDR3 length: 16 amino acids. The CDR3 bases are TGTGCCAGCAGCCGCGGGACAGAATTTAGCAATCAGCCCCAGCATTTT. Translated, it gives CASSRGTEFSNQPQHF.

CDR3 residues: CASGGISSITGELFF. For the CDR3, the DNA is TGTGCCAGCGGCGGCATCTCCTCAATCACCGGGGAGCTGTTTTTT. The J gene is TRBJ2-2, the V gene TRBV6-1; no clear D. Germline-derived CDR1 and CDR2 are MNHNS and SASEGT. This CDR3 region has 15 residues. The germline V and J ends were trimmed by 8 bases and 4 bases, with 17 bases remaining between them.

The rearrangement joins TRBV6-5 to TRBJ1-2, with 9 positions matching TRBD1. Per germline, CDR1 MNHEY and CDR2 SVGAGI. The CDR3 runs 14 residues. V lost 2 bases, J lost 4 bases, and 2 bases stayed unmatched. For the CDR3, the DNA is TGTGCCAGCAGTTACACAGGGGGCGTCTATGGCTACACCTTC. It is translated as CASSYTGGVYGYTF.

The rearrangement links TRBV5-1 to TRBJ2-1, with 9 positions matching TRBD1. Germline loops: CDR1 SGHRS, CDR2 YFSETQ. V lost 6 bases to trimming and J lost 4 bases; unmatched junction nucleotides: 5. The CDR3 contains 14 residues. The CDR3 protein is CASNTGQGYNEQFF. CDR3 bases: TGCGCCAGCAACACCGGACAGGGGTACAATGAGCAGTTCTTC.